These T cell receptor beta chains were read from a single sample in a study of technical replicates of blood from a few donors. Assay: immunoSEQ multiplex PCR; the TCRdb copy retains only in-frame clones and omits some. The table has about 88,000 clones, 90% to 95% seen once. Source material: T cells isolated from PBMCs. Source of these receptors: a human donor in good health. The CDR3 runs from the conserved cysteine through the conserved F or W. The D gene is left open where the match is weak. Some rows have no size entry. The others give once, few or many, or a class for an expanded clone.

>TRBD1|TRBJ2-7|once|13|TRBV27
CASSWTGRHEQYF
TGTGCCAGCAGTTGGACAGGGCGCCACGAGCAGTACTTC
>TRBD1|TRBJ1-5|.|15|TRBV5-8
CASRRRDRANQPQHF
TGTGCCAGCAGACGCCGGGACAGGGCTAATCAGCCCCAGCATTTT
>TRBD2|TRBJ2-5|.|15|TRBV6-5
CASSKWTSVQETQYF
TGTGCCAGCAGTAAGTGGACTAGCGTACAAGAGACCCAGTACTTC
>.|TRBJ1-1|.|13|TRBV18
CASSPLGGTEAFF
TGTGCCAGCTCACCGCTGGGGGGCACTGAAGCTTTCTTT
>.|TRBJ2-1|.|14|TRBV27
CASSFDSPHNEQFF
TGTGCCAGCAGTTTTGACAGTCCCCACAATGAGCAGTTCTTC
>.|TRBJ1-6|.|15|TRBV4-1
CASSQVRGGNSPLHF
TGCGCCAGCAGCCAAGTACGCGGAGGTAATTCACCCCTCCACTTT
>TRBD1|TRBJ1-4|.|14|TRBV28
CASSRGQGREKLFF
TGTGCCAGCAGCCGGGGACAGGGCCGCGAAAAACTGTTTTTT
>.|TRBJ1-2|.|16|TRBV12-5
CASGLVVDSRNYGYTF
TGTGCTAGTGGTTTGGTAGTAGACAGTAGGAACTATGGCTACACCTTC
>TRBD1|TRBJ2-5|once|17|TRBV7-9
CASSLGQGMRVRETQYF
TGTGCCAGCAGCTTAGGACAGGGGATGAGAGTAAGAGAGACCCAGTACTTC
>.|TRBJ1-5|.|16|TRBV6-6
CASSYGLGGGNQPQHF
TGTGCCAGCAGTTACGGGCTGGGAGGTGGCAATCAGCCCCAGCATTTT
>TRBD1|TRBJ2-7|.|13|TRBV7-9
CASSEGASYEQYF
TGTGCCAGCAGCGAGGGGGCATCCTACGAGCAGTACTTC
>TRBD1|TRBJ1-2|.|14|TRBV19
CASRGDRIPAGYTF
TGTGCCAGTAGGGGGGACAGGATACCTGCTGGCTACACCTTC
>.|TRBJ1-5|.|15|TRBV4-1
CASSQIEGRNQPQHF
TGCGCCAGCAGCCAAATAGAAGGGAGGAATCAGCCCCAGCATTTT
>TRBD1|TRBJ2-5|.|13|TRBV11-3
CASGQGSGETQYF
TGTGCCAGCGGACAGGGTTCGGGGGAGACCCAGTACTTC
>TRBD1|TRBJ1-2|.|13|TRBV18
CASSSGGSHGYTF
TGTGCCAGCTCGTCAGGGGGGAGTCATGGCTACACCTTC
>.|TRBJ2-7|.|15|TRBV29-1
CSVEDEDRNPYEQYF
TGCAGCGTTGAAGATGAAGACAGGAACCCCTACGAGCAGTACTTC
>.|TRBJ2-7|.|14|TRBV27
CASSSVVNLYEQYF
TGTGCCAGCAGTTCGGTCGTAAACCTTTACGAGCAGTACTTC
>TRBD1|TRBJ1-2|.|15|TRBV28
CASSFPGGGNYGYTF
TGTGCCAGCAGTTTCCCCGGAGGGGGCAACTATGGCTACACCTTC
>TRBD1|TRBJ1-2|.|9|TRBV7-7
CASRTGDTF
TGTGCTAGCAGGACAGGGGACACCTTC
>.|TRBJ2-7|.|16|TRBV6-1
CASSEWGEEGWQEQYF
TGTGCCAGCAGTGAATGGGGGGAGGAGGGTTGGCAGGAGCAGTACTTC
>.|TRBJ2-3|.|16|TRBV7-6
CASSLGGGSSVDTQYF
TGTGCCAGCAGCTTAGGTGGAGGTTCATCGGTAGATACGCAGTATTTT
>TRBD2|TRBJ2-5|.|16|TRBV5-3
CARSLRLAGGRETQYF
TGTGCCAGAAGCTTGAGACTAGCGGGGGGGCGAGAGACCCAGTACTTC
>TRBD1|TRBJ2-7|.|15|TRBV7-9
CASSHRQGTPYEQYF
TGTGCCAGCAGCCATAGACAGGGGACTCCCTACGAGCAGTACTTC
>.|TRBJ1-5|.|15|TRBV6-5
CASSKESYSNQPQHF
TGTGCCAGCAGCAAAGAGTCGTATAGCAATCAGCCCCAGCATTTT
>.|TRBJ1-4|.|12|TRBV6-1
CASSVPGEKLFF
TGTGCCAGCAGTGTGCCCGGTGAAAAACTGTTTTTT
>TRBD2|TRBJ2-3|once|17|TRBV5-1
CASSLGGMTSGTDTQYF
TGCGCCAGCAGCTTGGGCGGTATGACTAGCGGCACAGATACGCAGTATTTT
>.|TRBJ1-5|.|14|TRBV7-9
CASKPWGEGQPQHF
TGTGCCAGCAAGCCCTGGGGGGAGGGTCAGCCCCAGCATTTT
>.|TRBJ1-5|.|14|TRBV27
CASNRVMSNQPQHF
TGTGCCTCAAACAGGGTTATGAGCAATCAGCCCCAGCATTTT